The clone carrying this TCR beta chain has a handful of counts. Antigen unknown. The V gene's germline CDR1 is ENHRY and CDR2 SYGVKD. This CDR3 region has 13 residues. Deletions cut 3 bases from V and 5 bases from J, with 8 bases between. This specimen belongs to a study of response to subunit inactivated influenza vaccine. MiXCR was run by TCRdb on the RT-PCR reads, yielding one entry per CDR3 protein. The table records roughly 650,000 distinct CDR3 sequences, approximately 15% of them present only once. Study-wide points: Few new T cells, the authors suggested, are recruited by each seasonal influenza vaccination.

This sequence was found in a man aged 50 to 59 who received an inactivated influenza vaccine. The sequences come from PBMCs from blood, collected about 14 days before vaccination. The chain is built from TRBV10-3 and TRBJ1-3, with D uncertain. The CDR3 DNA reads TGTGCCATCAGTGAAGTAGATAGAAACACCATATATTTT. Translation: CAISEVDRNTIYF.